This entry describes one T cell receptor (beta chain). Produced via immunoSEQ multiplex PCR; TCRdb's table is partial and in-frame only. Among 85,000 to 130,000 clones listed, roughly nine tenths were seen once. The germline V gene encodes CDR1 WNHNN and CDR2 SYGVQD (reference sequence). CDR3 length: 16 residues. Trimming at V came to 2 bases and at J to 2 bases, leaving 5 bases not matched to a gene. This sample is part of a study of blood T cell repertoires in COVID-19. This sequence joins TRBV10-1 and TRBJ2-1, with TRBD2 matching over 8 bases. Source material: peripheral blood. The TCR sequence derives from a man aged 55 to 70 with acute or convalescent COVID-19. The CDR3 is CASSERREGPYNEQFF. The CDR3 DNA reads as TGCGCCAGCAGTGAGCGCCGGGAGGGCCCCTACAATGAGCAGTTCTTC.